Each of the 20 T cell receptor beta chains below was sequenced from the same sample in a study of T cells in lung cancer brain metastases. TCRdb keeps only in-frame clones here, not all; method: immunoSEQ multiplex PCR. The table has roughly 4,800 clones, approximately 85% seen once. Material: tumor tissue from the primary lung tumor. The receptors shown here come from a man in his fifties with non-small cell lung cancer.

The V call is TRBV4-1, the J call TRBJ1-5, with D perhaps TRBD1 (6 bases). Trimming removed 4 bases at V and 6 bases at J, with 19 bases between. This CDR3 is 16 amino acids long. Germline V lookup: CDR1 MGHRA, CDR2 YSYEKL. CDR3 sequence reads: CASSLSFGGAGQPQHF. The CDR3 DNA follows: TGCGCCAGCAGCCTTAGTTTCGGGGGCGCAGGTCAGCCCCAGCATTTT.

The chain uses TRBV4-1 and TRBJ1-1; D is perhaps TRBD1 (6 bases). The V and J ends lost 6 bases and 6 bases respectively, with 17 bases between them. The CDR3 length is 14 residues. The germline gives CDR1 MGHRA, CDR2 YSYEKL. CDR3 region: CASSHFFGGSEAFF. The CDR3 DNA sequence: TGCGCCAGCAGTCACTTTTTTGGGGGCTCTGAAGCTTTCTTT.

This chain connects TRBV2 to TRBJ1-2; unclear D gene. This CDR3 contains 12 residues. Between the trimmed V and J ends, which lost 4 bases and 12 bases, there was a span of 15 bases. Germline lookup yields CDR1 SNHLY and CDR2 FYNNEI. In DNA, the CDR3 is TGTGCCAGCAGTGCCCCGGCCTTGCGAGACACCTTC. As protein: CASSAPALRDTF.

The CDR3 sequence: CASSSRPGDYGYTF. The CDR3, as DNA: TGTGCCAGCAGTTCTCGACCGGGGGACTATGGCTACACCTTC. The rearrangement uses TRBV7-9 and TRBJ1-2, with a possible D match to TRBD1 (5 bases). The V end lost 6 bases, the J end lost 3 bases, and 14 bases lay between the germline ends. The CDR3 extends over 14 amino acids. The germline CDR1 and CDR2 sequences are SEHNR and FQNEAQ (reference sequence).

The chain couples TRBV30 to TRBJ1-5; D not resolved. The CDR3 is made up of 14 amino acids. Trimming left V 1 base short and J 2 bases short, with 9 bases between. Germline CDR1 GTSNPN, CDR2 SVGIG (reference sequence). The CDR3 spells CAWSGIMGNQPQHF. DNA of the CDR3: TGTGCCTGGAGTGGGATCATGGGCAATCAGCCCCAGCATTTT.

This sequence joins TRBV5-1 and TRBJ1-1; D ambiguous. Per germline, CDR1 SGHRS and CDR2 YFSETQ. There are 15 residues in the CDR3. Between the trimmed V and J ends, which lost 4 bases and 1 base, there was a span of 14 bases. Written as DNA, the CDR3 is TGCGCCAGCAGCACAAGGCCGACAAGGAACACTGAAGCTTTCTTT. It specifies CASSTRPTRNTEAFF.

The chain couples TRBV5-1 to TRBJ2-2; D is ambiguous. V lost 2 bases to trimming and J lost 4 bases, with 6 bases between them. The CDR3 contains 13 residues. In germline, CDR1 is SGHRS, CDR2 YFSETQ. CDR3 sequence (DNA): TGCGCCAGCAGCTTATCAATCACCGGGGAGCTGTTTTTT. Its protein product is CASSLSITGELFF. The whole variable domain, remainder taken from reference TRBV5-1 and TRBJ2-2, is KAGVTQTPRYLIKTRGQQVTLSCSPISGHRSVSWYQQTPGQGLQFLFEYFSETQRNKGNFPGRFSGRQFSNSRSEMNVSTLELGDSALYLCASSLSITGELFFGEGSRLTVL.

The chain joins TRBV10-3 to TRBJ1-4; D may be TRBD1 (6 bases). This CDR3 has 13 amino acids. Trimming cost V 6 bases and J 10 bases, with 15 bases left between them. Germline V gives CDR1 ENHRY, CDR2 SYGVKD. The CDR3 nucleotides read TGTGCCATCAGACCGGACAGTGGTGGAAAACTGTTTTTT. Residues: CAIRPDSGGKLFF.

This clone occurred a few times. The conserved phenylalanine or tryptophan is not found at the CDR3 terminus, so this likely reflects a read error. The limits of the CDR3 on the DNA are not certain, so only TCRdb's listed CDR3 is given. The chain carries TRBV10-2 and TRBJ1-4. The CDR3 has 8 amino acids, counting both end residues. The germline CDR1 and CDR2 sequences are WSHSY and SAAADI. The CDR3 spells CASRGGFR.

Only one count was recorded for this clone. J is TRBJ2-3 and V is TRBV30, with 7 bases identical to TRBD2. Germline-derived CDR1 and CDR2 are GTSNPN and SVGIG (reference sequence). J lost 2 bases, V lost 7 bases, and 9 bases had no gene match. The CDR3 has 14 amino acids. The CDR3 DNA follows: TGTGCCTCACCACTAGCGAGGACCACAGATACGCAGTATTTT. It translates to CASPLARTTDTQYF.

The genes are TRBV2 and TRBJ1-1; TRBD1 might be the D (5 bases). CDR3 length: 13 amino acids. Germline V gene lookup returns CDR1 SNHLY and CDR2 FYNNEI. The V and J ends lost 5 bases and 5 bases respectively, with 12 bases between them. The CDR3 here is CASSLSGGTEAFF. Written as DNA, the CDR3 is TGTGCCAGCAGTTTATCGGGGGGTACTGAAGCTTTCTTT.

The chain combines TRBV29-1 with TRBJ2-6, with TRBD1 matching over 9 bases. V lost 4 bases, J lost 4 bases, and 8 bases stayed unmatched. CDR3 length: 16 amino acids. Germline V lookup: CDR1 SQVTM, CDR2 ANQGSEA. CDR3 DNA sequence: TGCAGCGTTGTGGGACAGGGTTCCTCCGGGGCCAACGTCCTGACTTTC. This sequence encodes CSVVGQGSSGANVLTF.

This clone was seen just once. The V and J genes are TRBV15 and TRBJ1-4; 7 bases agree with TRBD1. Trimming at V came to 3 bases and at J to 0 bases, leaving 10 bases not matched to a gene. This CDR3 has 18 residues. Germline loops: CDR1 LNHNV, CDR2 YYDKDF (reference sequence). The CDR3 sequence: CATSRTGSWVATNEKLFF. CDR3 bases: TGTGCCACCAGCAGGACAGGGTCATGGGTAGCAACTAATGAAAAACTGTTTTTT. The complete variable domain, with remaining parts taken from reference TRBV15 and TRBJ1-4, reads DAMVIQNPRYQVTQFGKPVTLSCSQTLNHNVMYWYQQKSSQAPKLLFHYYDKDFNNEADTPDNFQSRRPNTSFCFLDIRSPGLGDTAMYLCATSRTGSWVATNEKLFFGSGTQLSVL.

This chain joins TRBV27 and TRBJ1-1; 7 bases agree with TRBD1. The trim removed 5 bases at V and 4 bases at J, leaving 10 bases unmatched. CDR1 is MNHEY, CDR2 SMNVEV, per germline (reference sequence). The CDR3 is 15 amino acids. CDR3 bases: TGTGCCAGCAGTCCAGGGGGGGGCTTTGGCACTGAAGCTTTCTTT. This encodes CASSPGGGFGTEAFF.

Turning to this clone: At the DNA level, this CDR3 is encoded by other sequences in the same sample as well. The chain carries TRBV9 and TRBJ2-1; no clear D gene. Per germline, CDR1 SGDLS and CDR2 YYNGEE. This CDR3 region has 14 residues. V gave up 0 bases and J gave up 6 bases, with 10 bases separating them. The CDR3 DNA reads TGTGCCAGCAGCGTAGGTAGCACCTCCAATGAGCAGTTCTTC. This sequence encodes CASSVGSTSNEQFF.

The chain joins TRBV6-6 to TRBJ1-6, with 9 bases lining up with TRBD1. This CDR3 spans 14 amino acids. V dropped 6 bases and J dropped 6; count of bases not matched to a gene: 3. Germline loops: CDR1 MNHNY, CDR2 SVGAGI (reference sequence). CDR3 amino acids: CASRPTGGNSPLHF. CDR3 nucleotides: TGTGCCAGCAGGCCGACAGGGGGTAATTCACCCCTCCACTTT.

The chain joins TRBV7-9 to TRBJ1-1; no clear D gene. The CDR3 contains 12 residues. Germline loops: CDR1 SEHNR, CDR2 FQNEAQ (reference sequence). V was cut by 1 base and J by 11 bases, with 11 bases left in between. The CDR3 DNA reads TGTGCCAGCAGCTTAGTCCGCCAGGAGGCTTTCTTT. Its translation is CASSLVRQEAFF.

Notes on this clone: An end of the junction does not agree with germline; a read error may underlie this. This CDR3 is also generated by other DNA sequences in the sample. The chain has TRBV14 and TRBJ2-3; D is unclear. The CDR3 is 13 residues long. Germline CDR1 SGHDN, CDR2 FVKESK. The DNA of the CDR3 is TGTGCCAGCAGCCAAGAACTCACAGATACACAGTATTTT. Translating it yields CASSQELTDTQYF.

Comments on this clone: This sample also contains other DNA sequences that code for the same CDR3. The chain carries TRBV5-6 and TRBJ1-3; tentative D call: TRBD1 (5 bases). V was shortened by 0 bases and J by 2 bases, with 6 bases between the two germline ends. Germline V CDR1 and CDR2: SGHDT, YYEEEE. CDR3 length: 14 residues. CDR3 protein: CASSLGGAGNTIYF. The CDR3 DNA reads TGTGCCAGCAGCTTGGGGGGGGCTGGAAACACCATATATTTT.

The rearrangement uses TRBV7-9 and TRBJ1-1, with a weak D call TRBD1 (5 bases). This CDR3 is built from 15 residues. CDR1 and CDR2 from the germline V gene are SEHNR and FQNEAQ (reference sequence). V lost 5 bases to trimming and J lost 1 base, with 14 bases between them. CDR3 nucleotide sequence: TGTGCCAGCAGCCCCCTTGCAGGGAGGAACACTGAAGCTTTCTTT. It translates to CASSPLAGRNTEAFF.